The source of this T cell receptor (beta chain) is a study of T cells in Graves' hyperthyroidism and ophthalmopathy. The diagnoses drew upon clinical symptoms, serum thyroxine and TRAb, thyroid ultrasound and orbital computed tomography. Amplified regions were TCR beta CDR3 sequences from RNA transcripts. With the HTBI primer set, the TCR CDR3 went through a first round of RT-PCR. Each CDR3 protein is one row after TCRdb ran MiXCR on the multiplex PCR reads. Here the sample spans about 270,000 distinct CDR3 sequences, 22% being singletons. This clonotype was observed a handful of times. The CDR3 length is 14 residues. Germline assignment: CDR1 MNHNS and CDR2 SASEGT. With 6 bases removed from V and 4 bases from J, the gap between germline ends came to 10 bases.

The chain recombines TRBV6-1 with TRBJ2-6; D remains ambiguous. The source material was blood. This receptor was obtained from a man aged 25 to 40 with Graves' ophthalmopathy. The CDR3 here is CASRPPFGANVLTF. For the CDR3, the DNA is TGTGCCAGCAGGCCACCCTTCGGGGCCAACGTCCTGACTTTC.